The 10 T cell receptor beta chains below were found in one sample sequenced in a study of graft-versus-host responses after intestinal transplantation. Intraepithelial and lamina propria lymphocytes were isolated from graft specimens. Generated by immunoSEQ multiplex PCR, the TCRdb table keeps only in-frame clones and is missing some. The sample includes about 6,400 clones, 83% of them seen just once. The source material was ileum tissue, sampled 300 to 320 days after intestinal transplant. These receptor sequences come from a human patient who received an intestinal transplant, so some T cells may come from the graft donor.

The rearrangement joins TRBV9 to TRBJ2-7; possible D gene TRBD1, 6 bases. The CDR3 covers 15 residues. Trimming took off 0 bases at V and 3 bases at J, with 13 bases between the two ends. The germline V gene has CDR1 SGDLS and CDR2 YYNGEE. The CDR3 sequence is CASSVGAGAIYEQYF. The CDR3 nucleotides read TGTGCCAGCAGCGTAGGAGCAGGGGCGATCTACGAGCAGTACTTC.

The J gene is TRBJ2-2, the V gene TRBV2; 8 nucleotides match TRBD1. The germline V gene encodes CDR1 SNHLY and CDR2 FYNNEI. With V trimmed by 3 bases and J by 6 bases, 6 bases remained unmatched. The CDR3 extends over 15 amino acids. This chain's CDR3 is CASSDRDRISGELFF. The CDR3 DNA is TGTGCCAGCAGTGACCGGGACAGGATCTCCGGGGAGCTGTTTTTT.

In this sample, this clone turned up a few times. The rearrangement joins TRBV6-1 to TRBJ1-5, with 9 bases lining up with TRBD1. The V gene's germline CDR1 is MNHNS and CDR2 SASEGT. The junction had 9 bases not matched to a gene; V was cut back by 5 bases and J by 1 base. The CDR3 length is 17 residues. The CDR3 DNA sequence: TGTGCCAGCAGTAAAGATCACAGGGGGCTAAGCAATCAGCCCCAGCATTTT. This encodes CASSKDHRGLSNQPQHF.

The chain links TRBV5-1 to TRBJ2-2; D gene ambiguous. The CDR3 covers 13 residues. The germline V gene encodes CDR1 SGHRS and CDR2 YFSETQ. V was shortened by 0 bases and J by 7 bases, with 7 bases between the two germline ends. The CDR3 is CASSLVESGELFF. CDR3 DNA sequence: TGCGCCAGCAGCTTGGTGGAGAGCGGGGAGCTGTTTTTT.

A single count supports this clone. Written as DNA, the CDR3 is TGTGCCAGCAGACTCACTAGAGGTCGGTACAATGAGCAGTTCTTC. It is translated as CASRLTRGRYNEQFF. The chain links TRBV6-5 to TRBJ2-1; D possibly corresponds to TRBD2 (5 bases). V was cut by 6 bases and J by 4 bases, with 16 bases left in between. Germline loops: CDR1 MNHEY, CDR2 SVGAGI. The CDR3 has 15 residues.

The chain employs TRBV6-1 and TRBJ1-1; D is uncertain. V shed 4 bases and J shed 8 bases, with 20 bases lying between them. Germline V CDR1 and CDR2: MNHNS, SASEGT. This CDR3 spans 15 amino acids. The CDR3 protein is CASSVPRTVWREAFF. In DNA, the CDR3 is TGTGCCAGCAGTGTCCCCCGGACGGTGTGGAGGGAAGCTTTCTTT.

In its sample, this clone was seen a few times. The chain recombines TRBV23-1 with TRBJ1-2; 9 nucleotides agree with TRBD1. TRBV23-1 is sorted into the ORF group, with uncertain function. The CDR3 spans 15 residues. Germline trimming cut 2 bases from V and 8 bases from J; bases unmatched to any gene: 9. CDR3 region: CASSQTRDRAAGYTF. CDR3 bases: TGCGCCAGCAGTCAAACCCGGGACAGGGCAGCGGGCTACACCTTC.

This clone was recorded a few times. The V call is TRBV9, the J call TRBJ2-7, with 11 bases fitting TRBD1. The CDR3 runs 15 residues. V trimming: 4 bases; J trimming: 0 bases; junction bases outside the gene matches: 3. Germline V gene lookup returns CDR1 SGDLS and CDR2 YYNGEE. The CDR3 sequence: CASSMGQGVSYEQYF. The CDR3 bases are TGTGCCAGCAGCATGGGACAGGGGGTCTCCTACGAGCAGTACTTC.

This clone was seen only once. The gene calls are TRBV5-3 and TRBJ2-3; the match to TRBD2 covers 7 bases. TRBV5-3 is an open reading frame whose function is uncertain. The junction had 7 bases not matched to a gene; V was cut back by 4 bases and J by 2 bases. The CDR3 has 15 residues. CDR3 nucleotides: TGTGCCAGAAGCCCCGGGGGAGGGCCCACAGATACGCAGTATTTT. It encodes CARSPGGGPTDTQYF.

CDR3 amino acids: CASSADRSYEQYF. Here the CDR3 DNA reads TGTGCCAGCAGTGCGGACAGATCCTACGAGCAGTACTTC. The rearrangement uses TRBV2 and TRBJ2-7; D might be TRBD1 (6 bases). From germline, CDR1 is SNHLY and CDR2 FYNNEI. Trimming pared 4 bases from V and 1 base from J, leaving 8 bases between. This CDR3 region has 13 residues.